These T cell receptor beta chains were read from a single sample in a study of cytomegalovirus exposure and HLA in healthy donors. Only in-frame clones appear in the TCRdb table, and some are missing; sequencing was by immunoSEQ multiplex PCR. The data contain roughly 150,000 clones, over 80% of them seen just once; the ten biggest clones take up more than 1.5%. The sample consisted of PBMCs. These receptor sequences come from a young woman in good health and CMV-seronegative. The CDR3 runs from the conserved cysteine through the conserved F or W. The D gene is left open where the match is weak. A clone size is listed for some rows: how often the clone was seen (once, few, many), or a class if it is expanded.

>TRBV27|-|14|-|TRBJ2-1
TGTGCCAGCAGTAGCCCGGGAGATTACAATGAGCAGTTCTTC
CASSSPGDYNEQFF
>TRBV29-1|-|13|-|TRBJ2-7
TGCAGCGCACAGGGTCAATTCTCCTACGAGCAGTACTTC
CSAQGQFSYEQYF
>TRBV29-1|-|13|-|TRBJ1-2
TGCAGCGTTTATACGCCGGACAGCTATGGCTACACCTTC
CSVYTPDSYGYTF
>TRBV5-1|-|15|TRBD2|TRBJ2-7
TGCGCCAGCAGCATAGCGGGGGCGGCGAACTACGAGCAGTACTTC
CASSIAGAANYEQYF
>TRBV2|-|17|TRBD2|TRBJ2-1
TGTGCCAGCAGTTTACTACCGGGACTAGCGGAATACAATGAGCAGTTCTTC
CASSLLPGLAEYNEQFF
>TRBV29-1|once|14|TRBD1|TRBJ2-5
TGCAGCGTCGAACCACAGGGGGCCCAAGAGACCCAGTACTTC
CSVEPQGAQETQYF
>TRBV19|-|15|-|TRBJ1-5
TGTGCCAGTAGTATAGATCTTACGGGTACGCAGCCCCAGCATTTT
CASSIDLTGTQPQHF
>TRBV6-1|few|15|-|TRBJ1-6
TGTGCCAGCAGCTCCTACGGGACTAATAATTCACCCCTCCACTTT
CASSSYGTNNSPLHF
>TRBV6-4|-|16|TRBD1|TRBJ1-2
TGTGCCAGCAGCCGGTCAGGGACAGGCCCACCTCGAGGCTACACCTTC
CASSRSGTGPPRGYTF
>TRBV7-2|-|16|TRBD2|TRBJ2-1
TGTGCCAGCAGCTACGTTAGCGGGGGGTCCTACAATGAGCAGTTCTTC
CASSYVSGGSYNEQFF
>TRBV2|once|13|TRBD1|TRBJ2-7
TGTGCCAGCAGGGCTGGGACAGACTACGAGCAGTACTTC
CASRAGTDYEQYF
>TRBV11-2|-|15|TRBD2|TRBJ2-7
TGTGCCAGCAGCCCACCGGGACTAATCTCCTACGAGCAGTACTTC
CASSPPGLISYEQYF
>TRBV19|-|16|TRBD1|TRBJ2-7
TGTGCCAGTAAAGAAACCGCAGGGACAGGGTCGTACGAGCAGTACTTC
CASKETAGTGSYEQYF
>TRBV5-5|-|15|TRBD1|TRBJ2-1
TGTGCCAGCAGTCCGACAGGGAGCTCCTACAATGAGCAGTTCTTC
CASSPTGSSYNEQFF